Listed below are T cell receptor beta chains from one sample, sequenced in a study of shared clonotypes between healthy human individuals. The method was immunoSEQ multiplex PCR; TCRdb's version includes in-frame clones alone and lacks a portion of them. The sample yields some 2,100,000 clones, under 95% seen once. The sequencing sample was made of naive CD8+ T cells from PBMCs. These TCRs come from a man aged 18-30 years in good health. Some clones in this sample may be carry-over from other donors' samples. The CDR3 runs from the conserved cysteine through the conserved F or W. A D gene is named only where the DNA matches it firmly. Not every row has a clone size; where given, it reads once, few, many or a size class.

d_gene: TRBD2
v_gene: TRBV5-5
abundance: -
j_gene: TRBJ2-1
CDR3nt: TGTGCCAGCAGCTTGGGCCCCGGTGGGCTAGGGAGGGGCAATGAGCAGTTCTTC
CDR3aa: CASSLGPGGLGRGNEQFF

d_gene: TRBD2
v_gene: TRBV4-2
abundance: -
j_gene: TRBJ2-7
CDR3nt: TGTGCCAGCAGCCAAACTACTAGCGGGTCTTACGAGCAGTACTTC
CDR3aa: CASSQTTSGSYEQYF

d_gene: -
v_gene: TRBV5-4
abundance: -
j_gene: TRBJ1-3
CDR3nt: TGTGCCAGCAGCTTGTGGAGGGAACAGGTTGGAAACACCATATATTTT
CDR3aa: CASSLWREQVGNTIYF

d_gene: TRBD2
v_gene: TRBV7-9
abundance: -
j_gene: TRBJ2-1
CDR3nt: TGTGCCAGCAGCTTGGGAGGGTATGAGCAGTTCTTC
CDR3aa: CASSLGGYEQFF

d_gene: -
v_gene: TRBV13
abundance: -
j_gene: TRBJ2-1
CDR3nt: TGTGCCAGCAGCTTAGGCAGGGCCCCTGAGCAGTTCTTC
CDR3aa: CASSLGRAPEQFF

d_gene: -
v_gene: TRBV6-1
abundance: -
j_gene: TRBJ1-1
CDR3nt: TGTGCCAGCAGTGAGCGGAGTGGGGGGTATACTGAAGCTTTCTTT
CDR3aa: CASSERSGGYTEAFF

d_gene: TRBD1
v_gene: TRBV28
abundance: -
j_gene: TRBJ1-2
CDR3nt: TGTGCCAGCAGTTTGAGACAGGGAATTCATGGCTACACCTTC
CDR3aa: CASSLRQGIHGYTF

d_gene: -
v_gene: TRBV28
abundance: -
j_gene: TRBJ1-2
CDR3nt: TGTGCCAGCAGGCCTTGGACGGGGCCCAACTATGGCTACACCTTC
CDR3aa: CASRPWTGPNYGYTF

d_gene: -
v_gene: TRBV9
abundance: -
j_gene: TRBJ1-1
CDR3nt: TGTGCCAGCACCTCGGGGCGGACGAACACTGAAGCTTTCTTT
CDR3aa: CASTSGRTNTEAFF

d_gene: -
v_gene: TRBV3-2
abundance: -
j_gene: TRBJ2-7
CDR3nt: TGTGCCAGCAGGTACGAGCAGTACTTC
CDR3aa: CASRYEQYF

d_gene: -
v_gene: TRBV10-3
abundance: -
j_gene: TRBJ2-7
CDR3nt: TGTGCCATCACAGCAAAAGGCCACGAGCAGTACTTC
CDR3aa: CAITAKGHEQYF

d_gene: TRBD1
v_gene: TRBV25-1
abundance: once
j_gene: TRBJ2-7
CDR3nt: TGTGCCAGCAGTGGCTATAGACAGGGTGACGAGCAGTACTTC
CDR3aa: CASSGYRQGDEQYF